Following are 7 T cell receptor beta chains from one sample sequenced in a study of blood T cell repertoires in COVID-19. The method was immunoSEQ multiplex PCR; TCRdb's version includes in-frame clones alone and lacks a portion of them. The top ten hold 0.53% of the sample, which has more than 150,000 clones, 85% to 95% seen once. The sequenced sample consisted of peripheral blood. The receptors were sampled from a man in his fifties or sixties with acute or convalescent COVID-19.

CDR3 nucleotides: TGTGCCATCAGCCCGGGACTAGCGGGTGACACCTCCTACGAGCAGTACTTC. Translating gives CAISPGLAGDTSYEQYF. V usage is TRBV10-3 and J usage is TRBJ2-7, with 12 bases aligning to TRBD2. The CDR3 is 17 amino acids. V trimming: 6 bases; J trimming: 0 bases; junction bases outside the gene matches: 9. Germline assignment: CDR1 ENHRY and CDR2 SYGVKD.

This chain joins TRBV28 and TRBJ2-2; tentatively, D is TRBD1 (7 bases). V was cut by 6 bases and J by 7 bases, with 18 bases left in between. Germline V gene sequence: CDR1 MDHEN, CDR2 SYDVKM. The CDR3 runs 15 residues. This chain's CDR3 is CASRFGGGANGELFF. The DNA for the CDR3 is TGTGCCAGCAGATTTGGAGGGGGCGCGAACGGGGAGCTGTTTTTT.

This clone was observed once. The germline gene is not matched at one end of the junction; a read error may be the cause. This chain uses TRBV7-7 with TRBJ1-2; TRBD1 agrees at 11 bases. The CDR3 length is 15 residues. Germline V lookup: CDR1 SSHAT, CDR2 FNYEAQ (reference sequence). The CDR3 is CASSPLGQGDYGYTF. Written as DNA, the CDR3 is TGTGCTAGCAGCCCCCTGGGACAGGGGGACTATGGCTACACCTTC.

The chain carries TRBV13 and TRBJ2-1; a possible D gene is TRBD2 (5 bases). The CDR3 is made up of 16 amino acids. The ends were cut back, 5 bases at V and 8 bases at J, with 22 bases in the middle. Germline lookup yields CDR1 PRHDT and CDR2 FYEKMQ (reference sequence). CDR3 DNA sequence: TGTGCCAGCAGCGGTAGGAGGTTCGTAGCTTTCGATGAGCAGTTCTTC. Its protein is CASSGRRFVAFDEQFF.

The gene calls are TRBV18 and TRBJ1-3; D call uncertain. The V gene lost 6 bases and the J gene lost 1 base, with 7 bases spanning the gap. The V gene's germline CDR1 is KGHSH and CDR2 LQKENI. This CDR3 has 13 residues. CDR3 nucleotide sequence: TGTGCCAGCTCCCGGGGATCTGGAAACACCATATATTTT. Translated, it gives CASSRGSGNTIYF.

CDR3: CASSAGQGRNTIYF. The CDR3 DNA is TGTGCCAGCAGCGCCGGACAGGGGAGGAACACCATATATTTT. The chain has TRBV7-2 and TRBJ1-3; 9 bases fit TRBD1. V shed 5 bases, J shed 7 bases, and the junction held 6 bases outside the gene matches. This CDR3 contains 14 residues. Germline V gene lookup returns CDR1 SGHTA and CDR2 FQGNSA.

This clone was detected only a few times. The J gene is TRBJ2-7, the V gene TRBV28; D is ambiguous. This CDR3 is built from 11 residues. Per the germline V gene, CDR1 is MDHEN and CDR2 is SYDVKM. V lost 9 bases and J lost 3, with 9 bases in between. The CDR3 loop is CASFSIYEQYF. The CDR3 DNA reads TGTGCCAGTTTTAGTATCTACGAGCAGTACTTC.